This is a list of T cell receptor beta chains from one sample in a study of OX40 agonist ivuxolimab in advanced cancers. Only in-frame clones appear in the TCRdb table, and some are missing; sequencing was by immunoSEQ multiplex PCR. Of under 100,000 clones listed, roughly 90% are singletons. Here the sequenced sample was CD4+ or CD8+ T cells sorted from blood, taken in a trial of the OX40 agonist ivuxolimab. All receptors come from an adult with an advanced solid tumor such as melanoma, head and neck, liver or kidney cancer. Both conserved end residues are part of each CDR3. Each record gives: J gene, clone size, D gene, V gene, CDR3 protein, CDR3 DNA. The D gene is left open where the match is weak. The size field is filled for only some rows; it gives once, few, many or a size class.

TRBJ2-3 | - | - | TRBV2 | CASTEPDTQYF | TGTGCCAGCACTGAACCAGATACGCAGTATTTT
TRBJ2-5 | once | TRBD2 | TRBV5-4 | CASSSKTSGRETQYF | TGTGCCAGCAGCTCGAAGACTAGCGGGAGAGAGACCCAGTACTTC
TRBJ2-1 | once | TRBD1 | TRBV19 | CASSGQVHNEQFF | TGTGCCAGTAGCGGACAGGTCCACAATGAGCAGTTCTTC
TRBJ1-2 | - | - | TRBV7-9 | CASSLVSGDYGYTF | TGTGCCAGCAGCTTAGTTTCAGGGGACTATGGCTACACCTTC
TRBJ2-1 | - | TRBD2 | TRBV10-3 | CAISAGSGSVNEQFF | TGTGCCATCAGCGCCGGGAGCGGGAGCGTCAATGAGCAGTTCTTC
TRBJ2-7 | few | TRBD2 | TRBV5-1 | CASSRDYGAYEQYF | TGCGCCAGCAGTAGGGACTACGGTGCCTACGAGCAGTACTTC
TRBJ1-2 | - | TRBD1 | TRBV19 | CASSVNRGSYGYTF | TGTGCCAGTAGTGTAAACAGGGGATCCTATGGCTACACCTTC
TRBJ2-3 | - | TRBD2 | TRBV19 | CASSWGGIDTQYF | TGTGCCAGTAGTTGGGGGGGAATAGATACGCAGTATTTT
TRBJ2-7 | - | - | TRBV19 | CASSRTAYEQYF | TGTGCCAGTAGTAGGACAGCCTACGAGCAGTACTTC
TRBJ2-1 | - | - | TRBV28 | CASIGLRNYNEQFF | TGTGCCAGCATTGGCCTCCGTAATTACAATGAGCAGTTCTTC
TRBJ2-2 | - | - | TRBV7-9 | CASSPTTANTGELFF | TGTGCCAGCAGCCCGACAACTGCGAACACCGGGGAGCTGTTTTTT
TRBJ2-1 | - | TRBD2 | TRBV5-1 | CASSSTPGLAGNEQFF | TGCGCCAGCAGCTCAACGCCGGGACTAGCGGGCAATGAGCAGTTCTTC